The 17 T cell receptor beta chains listed next were all sequenced from one sample in a study of shared clonotypes between healthy human individuals. Libraries were prepared by immunoSEQ multiplex PCR; TCRdb keeps only in-frame clonotypes and omits some of them. The sample holds around 990,000 clones; roughly 80% are singletons and the top ten take roughly 0.9%. Sequenced input: memory CD4+ T cells from PBMCs. Described subset: CD45RA-negative fraction. The source is a man younger than 30 in good health. Some clones in this sample may be carry-over from other donors' samples.

This clone was found once. V gene TRBV29-1 combines with J gene TRBJ1-1; the D is unclear. The CDR3 consists of 12 residues. The V end was cut by 7 bases, the J end by 5 bases, with 14 bases between. Germline assignment: CDR1 SQVTM and CDR2 ANQGSEA. The CDR3 DNA reads as TGCAGCGCTGCCGGATGGGAGACTGAAGCTTTCTTT. Its protein product is CSAAGWETEAFF.

The genes are TRBV5-1 and TRBJ2-3; no clear D gene. The CDR3 has 13 amino acids. Germline CDR1 is SGHRS and CDR2 is YFSETQ. Trimming removed 3 bases at V and 0 bases at J, with 5 bases between. The CDR3 nucleotides read TGCGCCAGCAGCTACGACAGCACAGATACGCAGTATTTT. Its translation: CASSYDSTDTQYF.

The chain combines TRBV28 with TRBJ1-1; 7 bases align to TRBD1. CDR1 MDHEN and CDR2 SYDVKM come from the germline V gene. This CDR3 contains 15 residues. The junction had 9 bases not matched to a gene; V was cut back by 6 bases and J by 2 bases. CDR3 bases: TGTGCCAGCAGAGGCCGGGACAGACAAAACACTGAAGCTTTCTTT. It translates to CASRGRDRQNTEAFF.

The chain is built from TRBV9 and TRBJ2-2; TRBD1 matches 10 bases. CDR1 is SGDLS, CDR2 YYNGEE, per germline. This CDR3 contains 16 residues. J gave up 6 bases and V 5 bases, and 10 bases lay outside the gene matches. This CDR3 reads CASSPYSTGGAGELFF. The CDR3 DNA follows: TGTGCCAGCAGTCCATATTCGACAGGGGGCGCCGGGGAGCTGTTTTTT.

This rearrangement joins TRBV29-1 to TRBJ1-2; maybe TRBD1 (6 bases). Germline loops: CDR1 SQVTM, CDR2 ANQGSEA. The CDR3 has 11 residues. The CDR3 DNA is TGCAGTGCGGGGGGCTACTATGGCTACACCTTC. Amino acids: CSAGGYYGYTF.

The chain has TRBV9 and TRBJ2-2; 13 bases map to TRBD2. The CDR3 consists of 17 residues. V was clipped by 5 bases and J by 2 bases; unmatched bases: 6. The germline V gene encodes CDR1 SGDLS and CDR2 YYNGEE. DNA for the CDR3: TGTGCCAGCAGGTCCGGGACTAGCGGGGAAAACACCGGGGAGCTGTTTTTT. It yields the protein CASRSGTSGENTGELFF.

This clone was counted between two and nine times. This chain joins TRBV5-1 and TRBJ2-3; 9 bases map to TRBD2. J lost 0 bases, V lost 1 base, and 6 bases had no gene match. Per the germline V gene, CDR1 is SGHRS and CDR2 is YFSETQ. This CDR3 region has 17 residues. DNA of the CDR3: TGCGCCAGCAGCTTGAAAGCTAGCGGGGCTAGCACAGATACGCAGTATTTT. Protein sequence: CASSLKASGASTDTQYF.

V gene TRBV10-3 combines with J gene TRBJ2-5; TRBD1 matches 7 bases. The CDR3 is 14 residues long. Germline CDR1 reads ENHRY; CDR2 reads SYGVKD. Germline trimming cut 6 bases from V and 5 bases from J; bases unmatched to any gene: 9. CDR3 sequence (DNA): TGTGCCATCAGCCTCGACAGGGCGAGTGAGACCCAGTACTTC. Protein product: CAISLDRASETQYF.

The chain carries TRBV28 and TRBJ2-7, with D possibly TRBD2 on 6 matching bases. V dropped 5 bases and J dropped 7 bases, with 18 bases sitting between them. Per germline, CDR1 MDHEN and CDR2 SYDVKM. The CDR3 covers 14 residues. The DNA for the CDR3 is TGTGCCAGCAGTCGACTAGGATCACTACATGAGCAGTACTTC. Translating gives CASSRLGSLHEQYF.

This clone was seen a few times. The identical CDR3 is also encoded by other nucleotide sequences in the sample. The rearrangement links TRBV10-3 to TRBJ2-5, with 10 bases aligning to TRBD1. The length of the CDR3 is 14 residues. V gave up 4 bases and J gave up 9 bases; unmatched junction bases: 8. Germline loops: CDR1 ENHRY, CDR2 SYGVKD. CDR3 region: CAISVPGQGLPQYF. The CDR3 DNA sequence: TGTGCCATCAGTGTCCCGGGACAGGGGCTTCCCCAGTACTTC.

Only a few counts were recorded for this clone. V usage is TRBV5-1 and J usage is TRBJ2-4, with D hard to call. V lost 1 base and J 1 base, leaving 9 bases between the germline ends. The germline gives CDR1 SGHRS, CDR2 YFSETQ. The CDR3 has 15 amino acids. CDR3: CASSLTDPAKNIQYF. The DNA of the CDR3 is TGCGCCAGCAGCTTGACGGATCCCGCCAAAAACATTCAGTACTTC.

The table lists this clone with a count of one. The junction shows a germline mismatch at one end, possibly a read error. This chain joins TRBV9 and TRBJ2-1; possibly TRBD2 for D (6 bases). Germline CDR1 SGDLS, CDR2 YYNGEE. CDR3 size: 12 residues. The CDR3 DNA reads TGTGCCAACAGCGTAGAGGCGGGATACCAGTTCTTC. It codes for CANSVEAGYQFF.

This chain joins TRBV11-3 and TRBJ2-3, with 7 bases lining up with TRBD2. Per the germline V gene, CDR1 is SGHNT and CDR2 is YENEEA. This CDR3 has 15 residues. The junction had 9 bases not matched to a gene; V was cut back by 5 bases and J by 4 bases. The DNA of the CDR3 is TGTGCCAGCAGCCTGGAGGCGGGAGCCGCAGATACGCAGTATTTT. Residues: CASSLEAGAADTQYF.

The gene calls are TRBV4-2 and TRBJ1-4; D is undetermined. Germline CDR1 is LGHNA and CDR2 is YNFKEQ. The length of the CDR3 is 15 residues. The germline V and J ends were trimmed by 0 bases and 2 bases, with 7 bases remaining between them. The CDR3 sequence: CASSQDTRTNEKLFF. In DNA, the CDR3 is TGTGCCAGCAGCCAAGATACCAGGACTAATGAAAAACTGTTTTTT.

The chain carries TRBV4-2 and TRBJ2-1; 14 nucleotides agree with TRBD2. The V gene's germline CDR1 is LGHNA and CDR2 YNFKEQ. J lost 10 bases, V lost 3 bases, and 11 bases had no gene match. The CDR3 is 17 amino acids. CDR3 bases: TGTGCCAGCAGCCAGAGACTAGCGGGAGGGCCGACGTACGAGCAGTTCTTC. Protein: CASSQRLAGGPTYEQFF.

The J gene is TRBJ1-1, the V gene TRBV5-1; no definite D call. There are 14 residues in the CDR3. The ends were cut back, 4 bases at V and 6 bases at J, with 16 bases in the middle. Per germline, CDR1 SGHRS and CDR2 YFSETQ. As DNA, the CDR3 is TGCGCCAGCAGCATCCGATCGGATAGGGCTGAAGCTTTCTTT. Translation: CASSIRSDRAEAFF.

V is TRBV15 and J is TRBJ2-3; no clear D. The CDR3 extends over 13 amino acids. Per germline, CDR1 LNHNV and CDR2 YYDKDF (reference sequence). V lost 6 bases to trimming and J lost 2 bases, with 9 bases between them. The DNA for the CDR3 is TGTGCCACCAGGCCCCCTTCCACAGATACGCAGTATTTT. This codes for CATRPPSTDTQYF.